Shown below are 32 T cell receptor beta chains from a single sample sequenced in a study of response to subunit inactivated influenza vaccine. TCRdb analysed the RT-PCR reads with MiXCR anew, one entry per CDR3 protein. The sample yields 540,000 or so distinct CDR3 sequences, under 15% seen once. The input for sequencing was PBMCs from blood, taken around seven weeks after vaccination. The source is a man aged 50-59 years who received an inactivated influenza vaccine.

This sequence joins TRBV7-8 and TRBJ2-1; 8 nucleotides line up with TRBD2. The CDR3 runs to 13 residues. After removal of 4 bases from V and 9 bases from J, the junction contained 5 bases not matched to a gene. Germline V gives CDR1 SGHVS, CDR2 FQNEAQ. CDR3: CASSYGGAGEQFF. The CDR3 DNA reads as TGTGCCAGCAGCTACGGGGGGGCGGGTGAGCAGTTCTTC.

This chain uses TRBV10-3 with TRBJ1-2, with D perhaps TRBD1 (5 bases). This CDR3 comprises 13 residues. CDR1 is ENHRY and CDR2 is SYGVKD in the germline V gene. V was trimmed by 4 bases and J by 2 bases, leaving 8 bases between them. CDR3 in amino acids: CAISVQENYGYTF. The DNA for the CDR3 is TGTGCCATCAGTGTACAGGAGAACTATGGCTACACCTTC.

The chain is built from TRBV6-2 or TRBV6-3 and TRBJ2-5; TRBD2 aligns across 10 bases. After removal of 10 bases from V and 5 bases from J, the junction contained 7 bases not matched to a gene. Germline V gene sequence: CDR1 MNHEY, CDR2 SVGEGT. This CDR3 is 13 amino acids long. Here the CDR3 reads CATVAGGLETQYF. Written as DNA, the CDR3 is TGTGCCACCGTAGCGGGAGGACTCGAGACCCAGTACTTC.

This rearrangement joins TRBV20-1 to TRBJ1-6; 9 bases are shared with TRBD1. The CDR3 length is 12 residues. The germline CDR1 and CDR2 sequences are DFQATT and SNEGSKA (reference sequence). V shed 5 bases and J 8 bases; nucleotides not matched to a gene: 1. The CDR3 protein is CSAWDRDSPLHF. Written as DNA, the CDR3 is TGCAGTGCTTGGGACAGGGATTCACCCCTCCACTTT.

This clonotype turned up a few times. The rearrangement joins TRBV20-1 to TRBJ2-5; D may match TRBD1 or TRBD2 (5 bases each). V gave up 5 bases and J gave up 5 bases, with 15 bases separating them. This CDR3 region has 13 residues. Looked up from germline, CDR1 is DFQATT and CDR2 is SNEGSKA (reference sequence). The CDR3 loop reads CSAWGPGRETQYF. CDR3 bases: TGCAGTGCTTGGGGACCCGGTCGGGAGACCCAGTACTTC.

The chain joins TRBV28 to TRBJ1-1; D remains unclear. The CDR3 consists of 14 residues. With 6 bases removed from V and 2 bases from J, the gap between germline ends came to 13 bases. Germline V gene sequence: CDR1 MDHEN, CDR2 SYDVKM. For the CDR3, the DNA is TGTGCCAGCAGACCTCATGAAAGAAACACTGAAGCTTTCTTT. Its translation: CASRPHERNTEAFF.

This chain uses TRBV10-3 with TRBJ1-1; D gene unclear. V gave up 3 bases and J gave up 1 base, with 6 bases separating them. In germline, CDR1 is ENHRY, CDR2 SYGVKD. This CDR3 contains 13 residues. CDR3 protein: CAISDRRNTEAFF. The CDR3 DNA reads as TGTGCCATCAGTGACAGGAGGAACACTGAAGCTTTCTTT.

This chain links TRBV7-9 with TRBJ1-3, with D maybe TRBD1 (5 bases). The CDR3 length is 15 residues. Germline-derived CDR1 and CDR2 are SEHNR and FQNEAQ (reference sequence). V shed 6 bases and J shed 0 bases, with 12 bases lying between them. CDR3 bases: TGTGCCAGCAGGCAGGGACGGACCTCTGGAAACACCATATATTTT. Protein: CASRQGRTSGNTIYF.

V gene TRBV29-1 combines with J gene TRBJ2-1; no reliable D call. Between the trimmed V and J ends, which lost 7 bases and 1 base, there was a span of 11 bases. CDR3 length equals 13 residues. Germline loops: CDR1 SQVTM, CDR2 ANQGSEA. Here the CDR3 DNA reads TGCAGCGGTGGCCTATGGTCCTACAATGAGCAGTTCTTC. This gives the protein CSGGLWSYNEQFF.

This clonotype was counted many times. The CDR3 region has the DNA TGCAGCGTTGAACGACGGTTGAACACTGAAGCTTTCTTT. It specifies CSVERRLNTEAFF. The V call is TRBV29-1, the J call TRBJ1-1; D is unclear. Germline-derived CDR1 and CDR2 are SQVTM and ANQGSEA. This CDR3 contains 13 residues. V lost 2 bases to trimming and J lost 0 bases, with 7 bases between them.

This chain uses TRBV20-1 with TRBJ2-5; D might be TRBD1 (5 bases). The CDR3 is 12 residues long. The ends were cut back, 5 bases at V and 4 bases at J, with 11 bases in the middle. In germline, CDR1 is DFQATT, CDR2 SNEGSKA (reference sequence). The DNA of the CDR3 is TGCAGTGCTGAACAGGCGGCAGAGACCCAGTACTTC. Translation: CSAEQAAETQYF.

This clonotype was seen a few times. The chain has TRBV28 and TRBJ2-1, with D perhaps matching TRBD2 (5 bases). This CDR3 contains 16 residues. The ends were cut back, 2 bases at V and 4 bases at J, with 15 bases in the middle. Germline V CDR1 and CDR2: MDHEN, SYDVKM. The CDR3 region is CASSLTGFGVYNEQFF. CDR3 DNA: TGTGCCAGCAGTTTAACGGGCTTCGGGGTTTACAATGAGCAGTTCTTC.

This clonotype was counted at least ten times. The CDR3 here is CASGDSGGSYEQYF. The CDR3 DNA reads as TGCGCCAGCGGTGATAGCGGGGGATCCTACGAGCAGTACTTC. The chain couples TRBV5-1 to TRBJ2-7, with TRBD2 matching 9 bases. With V trimmed by 7 bases and J by 1 base, 6 bases remained unmatched. This CDR3 spans 14 amino acids. CDR1 and CDR2 from the germline V gene are SGHRS and YFSETQ.

This clonotype occurred a few times. The CDR3: CASSFRRQETQYF. In nucleotides, the CDR3 is TGTGCCAGCAGTTTTCGGCGCCAAGAGACCCAGTACTTC. The V gene is TRBV28, the J gene TRBJ2-5; D ambiguous. The CDR3 has 13 amino acids. V lost 3 bases, J lost 1 base, and 6 bases lay in between. CDR1 MDHEN and CDR2 SYDVKM come from the germline V gene.

This clonotype occurred many times. The gene calls are TRBV12-3 or TRBV12-4 and TRBJ2-3; 7 positions match TRBD2. V was pared by 3 bases and J by 4 bases, with 1 base of the junction left unmatched. CDR3 size: 13 residues. CDR3 sequence: CASSLGGADTQYF. In DNA form, the CDR3 reads TGTGCCAGCAGTTTGGGAGGGGCAGATACGCAGTATTTT.

This chain joins TRBV10-3 and TRBJ2-5; possibly TRBD1 or TRBD2 for D (5 bases each). From germline, CDR1 is ENHRY and CDR2 SYGVKD. V gave up 5 bases and J gave up 5 bases, with 15 bases separating them. The CDR3 totals 14 residues. The CDR3 DNA reads TGTGCCATCAGTCCCGGGACCGGGCTGGAGACCCAGTACTTC. It is translated as CAISPGTGLETQYF.

This clonotype was detected many times. The chain recombines TRBV7-2 with TRBJ1-5; D gene uncertain. Germline-derived CDR1 and CDR2 are SGHTA and FQGNSA. This CDR3 region has 16 residues. V was shortened by 4 bases and J by 4 bases, with 17 bases between the two germline ends. DNA for the CDR3: TGTGCCAGCAGCTCGAGCGGTGGGTTACGGAATCAGCCCCAGCATTTT. Amino acid sequence: CASSSSGGLRNQPQHF.

This clonotype was counted a single time. The chain joins TRBV7-2 to TRBJ2-5; D is perhaps TRBD2 (7 bases). The CDR3 length is 16 residues. The V end was cut by 3 bases, the J end by 1 base, with 15 bases between. In germline, CDR1 is SGHTA, CDR2 FQGNSA. In nucleotides, the CDR3 is TGTGCCAGCAGCTTTAAATTCGGGGGGCTCCAAGAGACCCAGTACTTC. It is translated as CASSFKFGGLQETQYF.

The table lists this clonotype with a few counts. The CDR3 DNA reads as TGTGCCAGCAGCCAAGACAGGGGGTACCTTAATGAAAAACTGTTTTTT. This gives the protein CASSQDRGYLNEKLFF. The chain carries TRBV14 and TRBJ1-4; 7 nucleotides agree with TRBD1. The CDR3 loop spans 16 amino acids. V was pared by 0 bases and J by 4 bases, with 5 bases of the junction left unmatched. Germline-derived CDR1 and CDR2 are SGHDN and FVKESK.

The chain is built from TRBV4-3 and TRBJ2-7; D gene ambiguous. V dropped 5 bases and J dropped 3 bases, with 17 bases sitting between them. CDR3 length equals 15 residues. Germline-derived CDR1 and CDR2 are LGHNA and YSLEER. CDR3 sequence: CASSSTFGRYYEQYF. DNA for the CDR3: TGCGCCAGCAGCTCCACCTTCGGCAGATACTACGAGCAGTACTTC.

This clonotype has a handful of counts. The CDR3 loop reads CSARGYSGSPDTQYF. The CDR3 coding sequence is TGCAGTGCTAGAGGGTATAGCGGGAGTCCCGATACGCAGTATTTT. This rearrangement joins TRBV20-1 to TRBJ2-3; 9 bases align to TRBD2. Germline CDR1 is DFQATT and CDR2 is SNEGSKA (reference sequence). The CDR3 spans 15 residues. V trimming: 1 base; J trimming: 6 bases; junction bases outside the gene matches: 8.

The chain uses TRBV5-1 and TRBJ2-1; D unresolved. Germline-derived CDR1 and CDR2 are SGHRS and YFSETQ. The CDR3 is 13 amino acids. Trimming removed 4 bases at V and 3 bases at J, with 8 bases between. The CDR3 region has the DNA TGCGCCAGCAGCATTACAAACTACAATGAGCAGTTCTTC. The encoded protein is CASSITNYNEQFF.

This chain connects TRBV19 to TRBJ2-7; TRBD1 might be the D (5 bases). CDR3 size: 14 residues. Per the germline V gene, CDR1 is LNHDA and CDR2 is SQIVND (reference sequence). V lost 7 bases and J 0 bases, leaving 13 bases between the germline ends. DNA of the CDR3: TGTGCCAGTAAAAAGGGGCACGGCTCCTACGAGCAGTACTTC. Translating it yields CASKKGHGSYEQYF.

In this sample, this clonotype turned up many times. The chain employs TRBV7-8 and TRBJ2-5; D is unresolved. The length of the CDR3 is 14 residues. V lost 1 base, J lost 4 bases, and 10 bases lay in between. Germline CDR1 is SGHVS and CDR2 is FQNEAQ. The chain's CDR3 is CASSLVAQAETQYF. CDR3 nucleotides: TGTGCCAGCAGCTTAGTGGCCCAGGCAGAGACCCAGTACTTC. Full variable domain (rest looked up from reference TRBV7-8 and TRBJ2-5): GAGVSQSPRYKVAKRGQDVALRCDPISGHVSLFWYQQALGQGPEFLTYFQNEAQLDKSGLPSDRFFAERPEGSVSTLKIQRTQQEDSAVYLCASSLVAQAETQYFGPGTRLLVL.

The rearrangement joins TRBV9 to TRBJ2-7; D is tentatively TRBD1 or TRBD2 (5 bases each). Germline values: CDR1 SGDLS, CDR2 YYNGEE. The CDR3 is 17 amino acids. The V end was cut by 4 bases, the J end by 7 bases, with 27 bases between. CDR3 nucleotide sequence: TGTGCCAGCAGCTCCCAGGAGCACTTTCAGGGAGTGCGAGAGCAGTACTTC. It specifies CASSSQEHFQGVREQYF.

This clonotype was seen a few times. The rearrangement uses TRBV10-2 and TRBJ1-5, with unresolved D. V shed 2 bases and J shed 1 base, with 6 bases lying between them. Germline V lookup: CDR1 WSHSY, CDR2 SAAADI. The CDR3 extends over 14 amino acids. CDR3 sequence (DNA): TGCGCCAGCAGTGAGAGTCAGAGCAATCAGCCCCAGCATTTT. Translating gives CASSESQSNQPQHF.

In its sample, this clonotype was seen a few times. This chain links TRBV6-5 with TRBJ2-7, with D perhaps TRBD1 (5 bases). The CDR3 is 14 amino acids. Trimming pared 0 bases from V and 3 bases from J, leaving 9 bases between. Germline values: CDR1 MNHEY, CDR2 SVGAGI. The CDR3 here is CASSYSQGFYEQYF. In DNA, the CDR3 is TGTGCCAGCAGTTACTCCCAGGGCTTCTACGAGCAGTACTTC.

This clonotype was seen many times. The V and J genes are TRBV4-2 and TRBJ2-5, with D perhaps matching TRBD2 (6 bases). Germline CDR1 reads LGHNA; CDR2 reads YNFKEQ. There are 15 residues in the CDR3. Deletions cut 0 bases from V and 4 bases from J, with 12 bases between. The CDR3 DNA is TGTGCCAGCAGCCAAGATACGAGGAGGGCAGAGACCCAGTACTTC. This encodes CASSQDTRRAETQYF.

This chain joins TRBV20-1 and TRBJ2-7; no clear D. This CDR3 is built from 15 residues. CDR1 DFQATT and CDR2 SNEGSKA come from the germline V gene (reference sequence). V lost 6 bases to trimming and J lost 4 bases, with 22 bases between them. CDR3 region: CSARFAGLVPYEQYF. The CDR3 DNA is TGCAGTGCCCGTTTTGCTGGGCTTGTGCCGTACGAGCAGTACTTC.

The rearrangement uses TRBV5-1 and TRBJ2-7; 8 nucleotides agree with TRBD2. CDR3 length: 17 residues. Germline V lookup: CDR1 SGHRS, CDR2 YFSETQ. V lost 2 bases to trimming and J lost 4 bases; unmatched junction nucleotides: 14. In DNA form, the CDR3 reads TGCGCCAGCAGCTTAGGACCGGTCGCGGGAGGAAGTTACGAGCAGTACTTC. Translated, it gives CASSLGPVAGGSYEQYF.

The J gene is TRBJ1-4, the V gene TRBV10-1; D possibly corresponds to TRBD1 (6 bases). The CDR3 has 15 amino acids. The ends were cut back, 0 bases at V and 7 bases at J, with 12 bases in the middle. Germline-derived CDR1 and CDR2 are WNHNN and SYGVQD (reference sequence). The CDR3 nucleotides read TGCGCCAGCAGTGAGTCGAGCAGGGGCCCTGAAAAACTGTTTTTT. It translates to CASSESSRGPEKLFF.

The sample holds many counts of this clonotype. The rearrangement uses TRBV5-1 and TRBJ2-7; 7 bases match TRBD1. The CDR3 totals 15 residues. After removal of 0 bases from V and 4 bases from J, the junction contained 7 bases not matched to a gene. Germline V CDR1 and CDR2: SGHRS, YFSETQ. As DNA, the CDR3 is TGCGCCAGCAGCTTGGTCAGGGGGAGTAATTACGAGCAGTACTTC. Amino acids: CASSLVRGSNYEQYF.